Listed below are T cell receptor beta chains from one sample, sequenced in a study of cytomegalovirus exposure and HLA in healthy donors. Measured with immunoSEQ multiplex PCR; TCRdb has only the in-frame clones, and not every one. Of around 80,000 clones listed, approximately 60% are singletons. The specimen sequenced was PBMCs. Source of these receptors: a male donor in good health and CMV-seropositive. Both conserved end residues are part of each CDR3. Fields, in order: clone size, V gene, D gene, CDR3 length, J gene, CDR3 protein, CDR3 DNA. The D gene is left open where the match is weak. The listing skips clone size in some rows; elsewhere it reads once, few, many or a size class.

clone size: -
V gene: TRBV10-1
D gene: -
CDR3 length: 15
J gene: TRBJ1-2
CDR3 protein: CASRGQGANNYGYTF
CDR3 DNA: TGCGCCAGCAGAGGACAAGGGGCGAATAACTATGGCTACACCTTC

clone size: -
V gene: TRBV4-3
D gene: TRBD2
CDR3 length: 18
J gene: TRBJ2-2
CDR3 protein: CASSQARLLAGGSGELFF
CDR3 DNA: TGCGCCAGCAGCCAAGCCCGGTTATTAGCGGGAGGCTCTGGGGAGCTGTTTTTT

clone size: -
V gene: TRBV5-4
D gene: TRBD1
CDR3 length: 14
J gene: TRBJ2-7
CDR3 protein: CASSLGQGTPEQYF
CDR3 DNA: TGTGCCAGCAGCTTGGGACAGGGGACCCCCGAGCAGTACTTC

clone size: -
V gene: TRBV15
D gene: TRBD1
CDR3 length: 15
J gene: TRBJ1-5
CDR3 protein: CATSPGTGGNQPQHF
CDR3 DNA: TGTGCCACCAGCCCAGGGACAGGCGGCAATCAGCCCCAGCATTTT

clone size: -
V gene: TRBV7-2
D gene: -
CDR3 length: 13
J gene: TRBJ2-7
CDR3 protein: CASGGQPPYEQYF
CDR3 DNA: TGTGCCAGTGGGGGCCAACCTCCCTACGAGCAGTACTTC

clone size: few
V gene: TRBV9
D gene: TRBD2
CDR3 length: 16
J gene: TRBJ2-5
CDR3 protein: CASGRPGLAAKETQYF
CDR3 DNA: TGTGCCAGCGGTCGTCCGGGACTAGCGGCTAAAGAGACCCAGTACTTC

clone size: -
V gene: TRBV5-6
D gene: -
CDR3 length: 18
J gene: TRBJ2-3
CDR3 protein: CASSGGGQTASSTDTQYF
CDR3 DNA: TGTGCCAGCAGCGGGGGGGGGCAGACGGCCTCTAGCACAGATACGCAGTATTTT

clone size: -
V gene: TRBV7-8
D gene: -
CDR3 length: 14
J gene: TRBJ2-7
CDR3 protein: CASSLGGLLYEQYF
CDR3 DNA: TGTGCCAGCAGCCTGGGCGGGTTACTATACGAGCAGTACTTC

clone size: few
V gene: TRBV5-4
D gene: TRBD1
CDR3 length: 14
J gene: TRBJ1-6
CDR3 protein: CASSLDRGRSPLHF
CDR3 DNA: TGTGCCAGCAGCTTGGACAGGGGACGTTCACCCCTCCACTTT

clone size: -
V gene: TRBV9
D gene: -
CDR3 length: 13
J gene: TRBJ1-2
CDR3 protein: CASSVVTAYGYTF
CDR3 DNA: TGTGCCAGCAGCGTAGTAACAGCATATGGCTACACCTTC

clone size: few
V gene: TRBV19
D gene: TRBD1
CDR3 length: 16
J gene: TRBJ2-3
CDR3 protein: CASSGPQGAQVDTQYF
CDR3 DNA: TGTGCCAGTAGTGGGCCACAGGGGGCGCAAGTAGATACGCAGTATTTT

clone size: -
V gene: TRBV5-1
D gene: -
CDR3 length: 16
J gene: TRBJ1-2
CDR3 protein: CASSNPRGSRANGYTF
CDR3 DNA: TGCGCCAGCAGCAACCCCAGAGGTTCCCGCGCTAATGGCTACACCTTC

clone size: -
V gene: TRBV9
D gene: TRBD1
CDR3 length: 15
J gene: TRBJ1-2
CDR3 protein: CASSVAGTGGGGYTF
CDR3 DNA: TGTGCCAGCAGCGTCGCCGGGACAGGGGGGGGTGGCTACACCTTC

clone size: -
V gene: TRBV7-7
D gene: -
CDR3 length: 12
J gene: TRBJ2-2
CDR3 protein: CASAPGYGELFF
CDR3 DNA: TGTGCCAGCGCCCCGGGGTACGGGGAGCTGTTTTTT